These 32 T cell receptor beta chains share one sample of origin, sequenced in a study of blood T cell repertoires in COVID-19. Method: immunoSEQ multiplex PCR; TCRdb's copy keeps in-frame clones and lacks some. The sample includes over 30,000 clones, roughly 91% of them seen just once. Material: peripheral blood. The receptors were gathered from an elderly man with acute or convalescent COVID-19.

A note on this clone: A junction end diverges from the germline sequence, so it may reflect a read error. The J gene is TRBJ2-1, the V gene TRBV11-3; the D gene is possibly TRBD2 (7 bases). Looked up from germline, CDR1 is SGHNT and CDR2 is YENEEA. The CDR3 sequence is 14 residues long. CDR3 in amino acids: CASSFLGNGGAPVF. Here the CDR3 DNA reads TGTGCCAGCAGCTTTTTGGGGAATGGGGGGGCGCCTGTCTTC. The whole variable domain, filled in from reference TRBV11-3 and TRBJ2-1, reads EAGVVQSPRYKIIEKKQPVAFWCNPISGHNTLYWYLQNLGQGPELLIRYENEEAVDDSQLPKDRFSAERLKGVDSTLKIQPAELGDSAVYLCASSFLGNGGAPVFGPGTRLTVL.

The chain couples TRBV7-3 to TRBJ2-3, with 13 bases aligning to TRBD2. V gave up 5 bases and J gave up 4 bases; unmatched junction bases: 9. The germline gives CDR1 SGHTA, CDR2 FQGTGA. CDR3 size: 17 residues. The CDR3 loop is CASSKRRTSGGSDTQYF. CDR3 DNA: TGTGCCAGCAGCAAGCGTCGGACTAGCGGGGGTTCAGATACGCAGTATTTT.

The rearrangement joins TRBV7-2 to TRBJ2-7, with 8 bases identical to TRBD2. Per germline, CDR1 SGHTA and CDR2 FQGNSA. The V gene end was trimmed by 0 bases and the J gene end by 6 bases; junction bases not matched to a gene: 16. The CDR3 loop spans 18 amino acids. The CDR3 reads CASSLAGRGTSPQGEQYF. The DNA for the CDR3 is TGTGCCAGCAGCTTAGCGGGACGGGGGACTAGTCCCCAGGGCGAGCAGTACTTC.

This sequence joins TRBV5-1 and TRBJ2-2; tentative D call: TRBD2 (7 bases). Germline V CDR1 and CDR2: SGHRS, YFSETQ. V was clipped by 0 bases and J by 4 bases, with 13 bases between them. The CDR3 has 16 amino acids. CDR3 sequence: CASSLEGGGSTGELFF. CDR3 DNA: TGCGCCAGCAGCTTGGAAGGGGGAGGGAGCACCGGGGAGCTGTTTTTT.

The chain uses TRBV30 and TRBJ1-4; D might be TRBD1 (5 bases). This CDR3 region has 12 residues. Germline V CDR1 and CDR2: GTSNPN, SVGIG (reference sequence). Trimming left V 8 bases short and J 8 bases short, with 15 bases between. The CDR3 here is CALERGGEKLFF. As DNA, the CDR3 is TGTGCCCTGGAGAGGGGAGGAGAAAAACTGTTTTTT.

The chain recombines TRBV30 with TRBJ2-7; weak D call: TRBD1 (6 bases). Germline V gives CDR1 GTSNPN, CDR2 SVGIG (reference sequence). Trimming cost V 3 bases and J 5 bases, with 11 bases left between them. The CDR3 totals 12 residues. CDR3 sequence (DNA): TGTGCCTGGAGGGCAGGGGCCCACGAGCAGTACTTC. This gives the protein CAWRAGAHEQYF. The full variable domain, rest sourced from reference TRBV30 and TRBJ2-7, is SQTIHQWPATLVQPVGSPLSLECTVEGTSNPNLYWYRQAAGRGLQLLFYSVGIGQISSEVPQNLSASRPQDRQFILSSKKLLLSDSGFYLCAWRAGAHEQYFGPGTRLTVT.

A single count supports this clone. The rearrangement joins TRBV19 to TRBJ1-2, with D unclear. Between the trimmed V and J ends, which lost 11 bases and 0 bases, there was a span of 10 bases. The CDR3 totals 12 residues. The germline V gene has CDR1 LNHDA and CDR2 SQIVND (reference sequence). This chain's CDR3 is CAAGHSNYGYTF. CDR3 nucleotides: TGTGCCGCGGGCCATTCTAACTATGGCTACACCTTC.

CDR3 protein: CASSLDRGPPNTEAFF. The CDR3 DNA follows: TGTGCCAGCAGCTTGGATCGAGGGCCACCGAACACTGAAGCTTTCTTT. V usage is TRBV5-5 and J usage is TRBJ1-1; D ambiguous. Per germline, CDR1 SGHKS and CDR2 YYEKEE (reference sequence). The CDR3 is 16 residues long. Trimming pared 0 bases from V and 1 base from J, leaving 13 bases between.

This chain links TRBV24-1 with TRBJ2-6; 7 bases are a match to TRBD1. V shed 7 bases, J shed 3 bases, and the junction held 17 bases outside the gene matches. Germline CDR1 and CDR2: KGHDR and SFDVKD. The CDR3 totals 19 residues. CDR3 bases: TGTGCCACCAGCCCGACGCCCGCGACAGGGCATAGTGGGGCCAACGTCCTGACTTTC. Residues: CATSPTPATGHSGANVLTF.

The chain has TRBV18 and TRBJ2-3; D is unresolved. V was cut by 0 bases and J by 3 bases, with 7 bases left in between. This CDR3 region has 14 residues. The germline V gene encodes CDR1 KGHSH and CDR2 LQKENI. Here the CDR3 reads CASSPPSGTDTQYF. The CDR3 DNA follows: TGTGCCAGCTCACCACCGTCCGGTACAGATACGCAGTATTTT.

This CDR3 is CASSLQATGNTIYF. The CDR3, as DNA: TGTGCCAGCAGCCTACAGGCGACTGGAAACACCATATATTTT. This chain joins TRBV6-5 and TRBJ1-3, with a weak D call TRBD1 (5 bases). This CDR3 contains 14 residues. V lost 6 bases and J 2 bases, leaving 11 bases between the germline ends. CDR1 and CDR2 from the germline V gene are MNHEY and SVGAGI.

The rearrangement links TRBV5-1 to TRBJ2-3; 10 nucleotides agree with TRBD1. The CDR3 has 14 amino acids. The V and J ends lost 6 bases and 5 bases, in that order; junction bases with no gene match: 6. From germline, CDR1 is SGHRS and CDR2 YFSETQ. As DNA, the CDR3 is TGCGCCAGCACCAAAGGACAGGGGGGAGATACGCAGTATTTT. It codes for CASTKGQGGDTQYF. The full variable domain, rest sourced from reference TRBV5-1 and TRBJ2-3, is KAGVTQTPRYLIKTRGQQVTLSCSPISGHRSVSWYQQTPGQGLQFLFEYFSETQRNKGNFPGRFSGRQFSNSRSEMNVSTLELGDSALYLCASTKGQGGDTQYFGPGTRLTVL.

The chain is built from TRBV5-1 and TRBJ1-2; D is possibly TRBD1 (5 bases). Germline assignment: CDR1 SGHRS and CDR2 YFSETQ. This CDR3 comprises 16 residues. The V end lost 0 bases, the J end lost 3 bases, and 15 bases lay between the germline ends. The CDR3 DNA is TGCGCCAGCAGCTTGGCCGGGGGTTTAGTGGACTATGGCTACACCTTC. Protein: CASSLAGGLVDYGYTF.

The V and J genes are TRBV18 and TRBJ2-1; 7 nucleotides match TRBD2. Germline CDR1 is KGHSH and CDR2 is LQKENI. This CDR3 spans 15 amino acids. The V segment lost 0 bases and the J segment 7 bases; nucleotides outside the gene matches: 6. CDR3 bases: TGTGCCAGCTCACCACCAAGCGGGGTAACTAATGAGCAGTTCTTC. Protein sequence: CASSPPSGVTNEQFF. The variable domain in full, completed from reference TRBV18 and TRBJ2-1, reads NAGVMQNPRHLVRRRGQEARLRCSPMKGHSHVYWYRQLPEEGLKFMVYLQKENIIDESGMPKERFSAEFPKEGPSILRIQQVVRGDSAAYFCASSPPSGVTNEQFFGPGTRLTVL.

V usage is TRBV10-3 and J usage is TRBJ2-2; 7 bases fit TRBD2. V lost 3 bases, J lost 3 bases, and 4 bases stayed unmatched. CDR1 and CDR2 (germline): ENHRY, SYGVKD. This CDR3 comprises 15 residues. The CDR3 DNA sequence: TGTGCCATCAGTGACTCTGGGAGGGACACCGGGGAGCTGTTTTTT. Its translation is CAISDSGRDTGELFF.

V is TRBV18 and J is TRBJ1-1; D call uncertain. CDR3 length: 10 residues. V lost 10 bases to trimming and J lost 3 bases, with 6 bases between them. The germline V gene encodes CDR1 KGHSH and CDR2 LQKENI. In DNA, the CDR3 is TGTGCCACTCGGGACACTGAAGCTTTCTTT. It translates to CATRDTEAFF.

The chain joins TRBV27 to TRBJ1-1, with a possible D match to TRBD1 (6 bases). The CDR3 sequence is 14 residues long. In germline, CDR1 is MNHEY, CDR2 SMNVEV (reference sequence). The V end lost 6 bases, the J end lost 5 bases, and 16 bases lay between the germline ends. The CDR3 sequence is CASRNQGPGTEAFF. The CDR3 DNA reads as TGTGCCAGCAGGAACCAGGGGCCCGGAACTGAAGCTTTCTTT.

The gene calls are TRBV6-5 and TRBJ1-2; D not resolved. The V end lost 8 bases, the J end lost 3 bases, and 13 bases lay between the germline ends. The CDR3 extends over 13 amino acids. Germline V gene sequence: CDR1 MNHEY, CDR2 SVGAGI. The CDR3 coding sequence is TGTGCCAGCGCCGCCGCAGAATACTATGGCTACACCTTC. It specifies CASAAAEYYGYTF.

The chain links TRBV21-1 to TRBJ2-6; TRBD1, the table's D call, was not compared with the DNA. TRBV21-1 is tagged as a pseudogene. The CDR3 is made up of 18 amino acids. CDR3 region: CASSFLVGPTSGANVLTF. Written as DNA, the CDR3 is TGTGCCAGCAGCTTCTTGGTGGGCCCAACCTCTGGGGCCAACGTCCTGACTTTC.

This chain links TRBV7-2 with TRBJ2-5; 8 bases line up with TRBD2. The CDR3 contains 16 residues. The germline gives CDR1 SGHTA, CDR2 FQGNSA. Germline trimming cut 5 bases from V and 2 bases from J; bases unmatched to any gene: 10. This CDR3 is CASSRRGGLRQETQYF. CDR3 sequence (DNA): TGTGCCAGCAGCAGACGGGGGGGACTCAGACAAGAGACCCAGTACTTC.

The chain combines TRBV29-1 with TRBJ1-4, with D perhaps TRBD1 (5 bases). This CDR3 has 15 amino acids. Germline V gene sequence: CDR1 SQVTM, CDR2 ANQGSEA. V lost 0 bases and J lost 3, with 11 bases in between. Written as DNA, the CDR3 is TGCAGCGTTGAAGAAAGGGGTACGGCTAATGAAAAACTGTTTTTT. Translation gives CSVEERGTANEKLFF.

The V gene is TRBV2, the J gene TRBJ1-2; D remains ambiguous. The germline V gene encodes CDR1 SNHLY and CDR2 FYNNEI. The length of the CDR3 is 12 residues. V was trimmed by 6 bases and J by 4 bases, leaving 9 bases between them. In DNA, the CDR3 is TGTGCCAGCAGCCTCTCCCTCTATGGCTACACCTTC. This gives the protein CASSLSLYGYTF.

This sequence joins TRBV5-1 and TRBJ2-2; D is perhaps TRBD1 (5 bases). Trimming took 2 bases from V and 5 from J, leaving 13 bases between them. There are 15 residues in the CDR3. Germline loops: CDR1 SGHRS, CDR2 YFSETQ. DNA of the CDR3: TGCGCCAGCAGCTTTCGGCCCCAGGGAACCGGGGAGCTGTTTTTT. It codes for CASSFRPQGTGELFF.

This chain links TRBV5-1 with TRBJ2-5; maybe TRBD2 (5 bases). The CDR3 is made up of 13 amino acids. The V end lost 1 base, the J end lost 2 bases, and 6 bases lay between the germline ends. The germline CDR1 and CDR2 sequences are SGHRS and YFSETQ. The CDR3 DNA reads TGCGCCAGCAGCTTGTCGGGACAAGAGACCCAGTACTTC. Protein: CASSLSGQETQYF.

The chain recombines TRBV11-3 with TRBJ2-1; 10 nucleotides match TRBD1. The CDR3 is 16 residues long. The trim removed 4 bases at V and 6 bases at J, leaving 9 bases unmatched. Germline CDR1 SGHNT, CDR2 YENEEA. DNA of the CDR3: TGTGCCAGCAGCTGGGCCCCGGGACAGGGGATCAATGAGCAGTTCTTC. This gives the protein CASSWAPGQGINEQFF.

DNA of the CDR3: TGTGCCAGCAGCCGAGCGGGGGGGCCTACAGATACGCAGTATTTT. Its protein is CASSRAGGPTDTQYF. The gene calls are TRBV5-4 and TRBJ2-3; 10 nucleotides line up with TRBD2. The ends lost 4 bases at V and 3 bases at J; junction bases unmatched: 5. Germline V gene data show CDR1 as SGHNT and CDR2 as YYREEE (reference sequence). This CDR3 spans 15 amino acids.

J is TRBJ1-5 and V is TRBV2; D is undetermined. CDR1 SNHLY and CDR2 FYNNEI come from the germline V gene. V lost 5 bases to trimming and J lost 5 bases, with 7 bases between them. This CDR3 has 12 residues. Here the CDR3 reads CASSYSDQPQHF. The CDR3 nucleotides are TGTGCCAGCAGTTATTCGGATCAGCCCCAGCATTTT.

CDR3 DNA: TGTGCCAGCAGCGTAGACAGTACAACTAATGAAAAACTGTTTTTT. It specifies CASSVDSTTNEKLFF. The J gene is TRBJ1-4, the V gene TRBV5-4; the D gene is possibly TRBD1 (5 bases). CDR3 size: 15 residues. Germline CDR1 and CDR2: SGHNT and YYREEE (reference sequence). With 4 bases removed from V and 0 bases from J, the gap between germline ends came to 10 bases.

The V and J genes are TRBV7-8 and TRBJ1-1; tentative D call: TRBD1 (6 bases). This CDR3 contains 16 residues. Germline V gives CDR1 SGHVS, CDR2 FQNEAQ. V lost 0 bases and J 4 bases, leaving 15 bases between the germline ends. CDR3 region: CASSLASGAQVTEAFF. The CDR3 DNA reads as TGTGCCAGCAGCTTAGCGTCAGGGGCGCAGGTCACTGAAGCTTTCTTT.

The rearrangement joins TRBV18 to TRBJ2-5; D perhaps matches TRBD1 (5 bases). Trimming stripped 4 bases from V and 3 bases from J, with 6 bases between. CDR3 length equals 12 residues. The germline CDR1 and CDR2 sequences are KGHSH and LQKENI. The CDR3 region has the DNA TGTGCCAGCTCACGACAGAAAGAGACCCAGTACTTC. Residues: CASSRQKETQYF.

V is TRBV12-3 or TRBV12-4 and J is TRBJ1-2; D remains unclear. The germline V and J ends were trimmed by 2 bases and 5 bases, with 6 bases remaining between them. The CDR3 is 12 amino acids. The chain's CDR3 is CASSLRGYGYTF. The CDR3 DNA is TGTGCCAGCAGTTTAAGAGGTTATGGCTACACCTTC.

The rearrangement joins TRBV5-6 to TRBJ2-7, with D hard to call. The CDR3 spans 14 residues. CDR1 is SGHDT and CDR2 is YYEEEE in the germline V gene. Trimming removed 0 bases from V and 2 bases from J, with 9 bases in between. The CDR3 nucleotides read TGTGCCAGCAGCTTGGCCCCAGGCCCCTACGAGCAGTACTTC. It yields the protein CASSLAPGPYEQYF.